Listed below are T cell receptor beta chains from one sample, sequenced in a study of T cell responses to AZD1222 COVID-19 vaccine. Clones were sequenced by immunoSEQ multiplex PCR, and TCRdb holds only the in-frame ones, with some missing. The sample holds around 110,000 clones; 85% to 95% are singletons and the top ten take 2.5% to 3.5%. The source was peripheral blood, collected on day 0 of AZD1222 vaccination. All receptors derive from an adult in good health. Each CDR3 is given with its conserved first and last residue. A D gene is named only where the DNA matches it firmly. Some rows have no size entry. The others give once, few or many, or a class for an expanded clone.

V gene	J gene	D gene	clone size	CDR3 protein	CDR3 DNA
TRBV29-1	TRBJ2-5	-	-	CSVTGHQETQYF	TGCAGCGTAACAGGACACCAAGAGACCCAGTACTTC
TRBV30	TRBJ2-2	-	few	CAWSVLNDGSGELFF	TGTGCCTGGAGTGTCCTGAACGACGGGTCCGGGGAGCTGTTTTTT
TRBV27	TRBJ2-7	-	-	CASRRGGGEQYF	TGTGCCAGCAGGAGGGGGGGCGGAGAGCAGTACTTC
TRBV28	TRBJ1-3	TRBD1	-	CASSYRGLVGNTIYF	TGTGCCAGCAGTTACAGGGGGCTCGTTGGAAACACCATATATTTT
TRBV25-1	TRBJ1-1	-	-	CASSETTGTEAFF	TGTGCCAGCAGTGAAACCACGGGGACTGAAGCTTTCTTT
TRBV7-9	TRBJ2-1	TRBD2	once	CASSSLAGVNNEQFF	TGTGCCAGCAGCTCCTTAGCGGGAGTGAACAATGAGCAGTTCTTC
TRBV27	TRBJ2-2	-	-	CAVVGSGELFF	TGTGCCGTCGTTGGGAGCGGGGAGCTGTTTTTT
TRBV5-4	TRBJ2-3	-	-	CASSSGLAPDTQYF	TGTGCCAGCAGCTCGGGCCTAGCGCCAGATACGCAGTATTTT
TRBV6-5	TRBJ2-7	-	-	CASVIGYEQYF	TGTGCCAGCGTCATAGGCTACGAGCAGTACTTC
TRBV7-9	TRBJ2-7	-	once	CASRSDRYEQYF	TGTGCCAGCAGATCCGACCGTTACGAGCAGTACTTC
TRBV5-1	TRBJ2-2	-	-	CASSQGPGELFF	TGCGCCAGCAGCCAGGGCCCCGGGGAGCTGTTTTTT
TRBV5-1	TRBJ1-2	TRBD1	-	CASSLPGQAVSGGYTF	TGCGCCAGCAGCTTACCCGGACAGGCCGTGTCGGGGGGCTACACCTTC
TRBV11-3	TRBJ1-1	-	-	CASSNGGTGTEAFF	TGTGCCAGCAGCAACGGGGGTACGGGGACTGAAGCTTTCTTT
TRBV6-1	TRBJ2-2	-	-	CASSDEQRNTGELFF	TGTGCCAGCAGTGACGAACAGAGGAACACCGGGGAGCTGTTTTTT
TRBV7-9	TRBJ2-3	-	-	CAAPGGPSTDTQYF	TGTGCCGCCCCGGGCGGACCTAGCACAGATACGCAGTATTTT
TRBV5-1	TRBJ2-5	TRBD2	-	CASSSPGGPRETQYF	TGCGCCAGCAGCTCCCCGGGGGGTCCTCGAGAGACCCAGTACTTC
TRBV11-3	TRBJ2-1	TRBD2	-	CASSQRGDNEQFF	TGTGCCAGCAGCCAGCGGGGGGACAATGAGCAGTTCTTC
TRBV19	TRBJ1-1	-	-	CASNLGTEAFF	TGTGCCAGTAATTTGGGGACTGAAGCTTTCTTT
TRBV3-1/TRBV3-2	TRBJ2-5	-	-	CASSFRAQGQGTETQYF	TGTGCCAGCAGTTTCCGGGCCCAGGGGCAGGGGACAGAGACCCAGTACTTC
TRBV28	TRBJ1-5	TRBD1	-	CASSLRGTAINQPQHF	TGTGCCAGCAGTTTAAGGGGGACAGCAATCAATCAGCCCCAGCATTTT
TRBV28	TRBJ2-3	-	-	CASSGTRAADTQYF	TGTGCCAGCAGTGGGACTCGCGCCGCAGATACGCAGTATTTT
TRBV28	TRBJ1-2	-	-	CATGARYGYTF	TGTGCCACTGGGGCTCGCTATGGCTACACCTTC